Here is one T cell receptor (beta chain) with its context. The table came from immunoSEQ multiplex PCR; TCRdb's copy has only in-frame clones and leaves some out. In the table there are around 80,000 clones, 85% to 90% of which are singletons. Germline V gene sequence: CDR1 MNHEY, CDR2 SMNVEV (reference sequence). The CDR3 is made up of 13 amino acids. V dropped 5 bases and J dropped 6 bases, with 14 bases sitting between them. This specimen comes from a study of control samples from healthy donors and cancer patients. The rearrangement joins TRBV27 to TRBJ2-7; tentatively, D is TRBD1 (5 bases). The TCR was taken from a middle-aged man in good health. Sample: blood. The CDR3 sequence: CASSRRGIIEQYF. The CDR3 DNA follows: TGTGCCAGCAGTCGTAGGGGAATTATCGAGCAGTACTTC.